The 24 T cell receptor beta chains reported below all come from one sample, sequenced in a study of T cell changes during pregnancy in multiple sclerosis. Some clones are missing from TCRdb's copy, which holds only in-frame ones; the method was immunoSEQ multiplex PCR. The profile shows some 100,000 clones, more than 90% of them singletons. Material: peripheral blood, obtained in the second trimester of pregnancy. The source of these receptors is a female donor with multiple sclerosis, enrolled in a pregnancy study.

The chain has TRBV9 and TRBJ1-3; D uncertain. The length of the CDR3 is 12 residues. Trimming removed 4 bases from V and 4 bases from J, with 6 bases in between. Looked up from germline, CDR1 is SGDLS and CDR2 is YYNGEE. This chain's CDR3 is CASSPRGNTIYF. CDR3 in DNA: TGTGCCAGCAGCCCCCGGGGAAACACCATATATTTT.

CDR3 protein: CASSFTGTGWDTEAFF. The CDR3 DNA reads TGTGCCAGCAGCTTTACCGGGACAGGATGGGACACTGAAGCTTTCTTT. The rearrangement joins TRBV11-2 to TRBJ1-1, with 8 bases that match TRBD1. V shed 3 bases and J 3 bases; nucleotides not matched to a gene: 9. From germline, CDR1 is SGHAT and CDR2 FQNNGV. The CDR3 loop spans 16 amino acids.

Only one count was recorded for this clone. The CDR3 sequence: CAWTPGQNYGYTF. The CDR3 region has the DNA TGTGCCTGGACTCCGGGACAGAACTATGGCTACACCTTC. The J gene is TRBJ1-2, the V gene TRBV30; TRBD1 agrees at 7 bases. This CDR3 spans 13 amino acids. CDR1 is GTSNPN, CDR2 SVGIG, per germline (reference sequence). Trimming cost V 4 bases and J 2 bases; bases outside gene matches: 4.

The rearrangement links TRBV7-9 to TRBJ1-2; D gene unclear. Trimming cost V 1 base and J 8 bases, with 11 bases left between them. This CDR3 region has 13 residues. The V gene's germline CDR1 is SEHNR and CDR2 FQNEAQ (reference sequence). The CDR3 region is CASSLGGGSGYTF. Written as DNA, the CDR3 is TGTGCCAGCAGCTTAGGGGGAGGGAGCGGCTACACCTTC.

This clone has a handful of counts. This chain uses TRBV27 with TRBJ1-2; 7 bases agree with TRBD1. This CDR3 region has 17 residues. The ends lost 3 bases at V and 7 bases at J; junction bases unmatched: 17. Germline loops: CDR1 MNHEY, CDR2 SMNVEV (reference sequence). CDR3 sequence (DNA): TGTGCCAGCAGTTTGCGAGAGGGGGCGCTTTTTAAATCTGGCTACACCTTC. It is translated as CASSLREGALFKSGYTF.

This chain links TRBV9 with TRBJ2-7; perhaps TRBD2 as D (6 bases). The CDR3 has 14 residues. V shed 0 bases and J shed 1 base, with 8 bases lying between them. Germline lookup yields CDR1 SGDLS and CDR2 YYNGEE. The CDR3 coding sequence is TGTGCCAGCAGCGTAGTTAGCGGTTCCTACGAGCAGTACTTC. Translating it yields CASSVVSGSYEQYF.

This sequence joins TRBV27 and TRBJ2-2, with D possibly matching TRBD2 (5 bases). Deletions cut 3 bases from V and 6 bases from J, with 14 bases between. Germline V gene data show CDR1 as MNHEY and CDR2 as SMNVEV (reference sequence). The CDR3 extends over 15 amino acids. The chain's CDR3 is CASSLTTPIAGELFF. The DNA of the CDR3 is TGTGCCAGCAGTTTGACTACCCCTATTGCCGGGGAGCTGTTTTTT.

V gene TRBV18 combines with J gene TRBJ2-4; 11 bases agree with TRBD1. The V gene's germline CDR1 is KGHSH and CDR2 LQKENI. The junction had 13 bases not matched to a gene; V was cut back by 5 bases and J by 7 bases. CDR3 size: 17 residues. The CDR3 DNA follows: TGTGCCAGCTCAGCCCTCGGGACAGGGGGTCTTCAGAACATTCAGTACTTC. The encoded protein is CASSALGTGGLQNIQYF.

The CDR3 spells CAWSVMRPGGTDIQYF. The CDR3 nucleotides are TGTGCCTGGAGTGTTATGAGACCAGGGGGCACGGACATTCAGTACTTC. The chain combines TRBV30 with TRBJ2-4, with 8 bases lining up with TRBD1. CDR3 length: 16 amino acids. V shed 0 bases and J 8 bases; nucleotides not matched to a gene: 12. Germline lookup yields CDR1 GTSNPN and CDR2 SVGIG (reference sequence). The whole variable domain, filled in from reference TRBV30 and TRBJ2-4, reads SQTIHQWPATLVQPVGSPLSLECTVEGTSNPNLYWYRQAAGRGLQLLFYSVGIGQISSEVPQNLSASRPQDRQFILSSKKLLLSDSGFYLCAWSVMRPGGTDIQYFGAGTRLSVL.

The chain links TRBV2 to TRBJ2-1; TRBD2 agrees at 10 bases. The V gene end was trimmed by 5 bases and the J gene end by 1 base; junction bases not matched to a gene: 2. Germline CDR1 SNHLY, CDR2 FYNNEI. The CDR3 spans 15 residues. The CDR3: CASSQTSGSYNEQFF. CDR3 DNA sequence: TGTGCCAGCAGTCAGACTAGCGGGTCCTACAATGAGCAGTTCTTC.

This chain joins TRBV5-4 and TRBJ1-2; D might be TRBD1 (5 bases). CDR3 length: 14 amino acids. V shed 4 bases and J shed 2 bases, with 12 bases lying between them. Germline V lookup: CDR1 SGHNT, CDR2 YYREEE (reference sequence). The CDR3 loop reads CASSPGGTNYGYTF. The CDR3 DNA sequence: TGTGCCAGCAGCCCGGGGGGGACCAACTATGGCTACACCTTC.

The gene calls are TRBV5-6 and TRBJ1-1; TRBD1 matches 8 bases. CDR3 length: 14 amino acids. CDR1 and CDR2 from the germline V gene are SGHDT and YYEEEE. With 4 bases clipped from V and 5 bases from J, the junction kept 7 bases outside the gene matches. CDR3 in DNA: TGTGCCAGCAGCGAGACAGGGGAATGGACTGAAGCTTTCTTT. Translating gives CASSETGEWTEAFF.

J is TRBJ2-7 and V is TRBV5-5; 13 nucleotides align to TRBD2. After removal of 6 bases from V and 6 bases from J, the junction contained 12 bases not matched to a gene. Germline V gene sequence: CDR1 SGHKS, CDR2 YYEKEE (reference sequence). The CDR3 length is 16 residues. The CDR3 sequence is CASTGGLAGVRGEQYF. The CDR3 DNA follows: TGTGCCAGCACCGGTGGACTAGCGGGAGTTAGAGGCGAGCAGTACTTC. Full variable domain (rest looked up from reference TRBV5-5 and TRBJ2-7): DAGVTQSPTHLIKTRGQQVTLRCSPISGHKSVSWYQQVLGQGPQFIFQYYEKEERGRGNFPDRFSARQFPNYSSELNVNALLLGDSALYLCASTGGLAGVRGEQYFGPGTRLTVT.

V usage is TRBV6-6 and J usage is TRBJ1-5; 7 positions match TRBD1. Germline values: CDR1 MNHNY, CDR2 SVGAGI (reference sequence). The CDR3 loop spans 14 amino acids. Trimming at V came to 6 bases and at J to 2 bases, leaving 4 bases not matched to a gene. CDR3 loop: CASSRDRGNQPQHF. The CDR3 DNA is TGTGCCAGCAGCCGTGACAGGGGCAATCAGCCCCAGCATTTT.

This clone was found once. CDR3: CSVEYGRGTEAFF. CDR3 sequence (DNA): TGCAGCGTTGAGTACGGGAGGGGCACTGAAGCTTTCTTT. The chain uses TRBV29-1 and TRBJ1-1; a possible D gene is TRBD1 (5 bases). Germline CDR1 reads SQVTM; CDR2 reads ANQGSEA. V gave up 3 bases and J gave up 4 bases, with 12 bases separating them. The CDR3 runs 13 residues.

The genes are TRBV7-9 and TRBJ1-4; 8 bases align to TRBD1. The CDR3 has 15 amino acids. V lost 5 bases to trimming and J lost 8 bases; unmatched junction nucleotides: 10. Germline CDR1 and CDR2: SEHNR and FQNEAQ (reference sequence). The CDR3 spells CASSIPQGVEEKLFF. The CDR3 DNA reads TGTGCCAGCAGCATTCCACAGGGGGTGGAGGAAAAACTGTTTTTT.

The genes are TRBV10-3 and TRBJ1-4; TRBD1 matches 10 bases. V lost 0 bases, J lost 2 bases, and 3 bases stayed unmatched. CDR1 and CDR2 (germline): ENHRY, SYGVKD. This CDR3 spans 17 amino acids. The CDR3 loop reads CAISESRQGATNEKLFF. The CDR3 DNA sequence: TGTGCCATCAGTGAGTCGAGACAGGGGGCGACTAATGAAAAACTGTTTTTT.

V gene TRBV7-2 combines with J gene TRBJ1-4; D remains unclear. The CDR3 spans 17 residues. Per the germline V gene, CDR1 is SGHTA and CDR2 is FQGNSA. Deletions cut 1 base from V and 3 bases from J, with 15 bases between. CDR3 sequence reads: CASSLGRGMSPNEKLFF. Written as DNA, the CDR3 is TGTGCCAGCAGCTTAGGGAGAGGGATGAGCCCTAATGAAAAACTGTTTTTT.

This chain joins TRBV29-1 and TRBJ2-2; the match to TRBD1 covers 7 bases. This CDR3 is built from 14 residues. Germline loops: CDR1 SQVTM, CDR2 ANQGSEA. The ends lost 1 base at V and 2 bases at J; junction bases unmatched: 1. The CDR3 here is CSVEGDSNTGELFF. In DNA, the CDR3 is TGCAGCGTTGAAGGGGACAGCAACACCGGGGAGCTGTTTTTT.

This chain joins TRBV5-1 and TRBJ2-3; D not resolved. Germline CDR1 is SGHRS and CDR2 is YFSETQ. Trimming removed 0 bases at V and 0 bases at J, with 8 bases between. CDR3 length equals 15 residues. The CDR3 DNA is TGCGCCAGCAGCTTGGATGTCGGGAGCACAGATACGCAGTATTTT. Protein product: CASSLDVGSTDTQYF.

The rearrangement links TRBV5-1 to TRBJ2-1; 9 nucleotides line up with TRBD2. The CDR3 totals 15 residues. V lost 4 bases, J lost 0 bases, and 2 bases stayed unmatched. Germline values: CDR1 SGHRS, CDR2 YFSETQ. As DNA, the CDR3 is TGCGCCAGCAGCACGACTAGCGGCTCCTACAATGAGCAGTTCTTC. Translation: CASSTTSGSYNEQFF. Full variable domain (remainder filled in from reference TRBV5-1 and TRBJ2-1): KAGVTQTPRYLIKTRGQQVTLSCSPISGHRSVSWYQQTPGQGLQFLFEYFSETQRNKGNFPGRFSGRQFSNSRSEMNVSTLELGDSALYLCASSTTSGSYNEQFFGPGTRLTVL.

This chain links TRBV7-9 with TRBJ2-1; 11 nucleotides line up with TRBD2. With V trimmed by 5 bases and J by 3 bases, 3 bases remained unmatched. Germline-derived CDR1 and CDR2 are SEHNR and FQNEAQ (reference sequence). CDR3 length: 15 amino acids. CDR3 nucleotide sequence: TGTGCCAGCAGCATACTAGCGGGAGACTACAATGAGCAGTTCTTC. Protein product: CASSILAGDYNEQFF. The variable domain in full, completed from reference TRBV7-9 and TRBJ2-1, reads DTGVSQNPRHKITKRGQNVTFRCDPISEHNRLYWYRQTLGQGPEFLTYFQNEAQLEKSRLLSDRFSAERPKGSFSTLEIQRTEQGDSAMYLCASSILAGDYNEQFFGPGTRLTVL.

This chain links TRBV7-2 with TRBJ1-4; D is perhaps TRBD1 (5 bases). This CDR3 comprises 15 residues. Germline-derived CDR1 and CDR2 are SGHTA and FQGNSA. The V end was cut by 0 bases, the J end by 6 bases, with 11 bases between. The CDR3 DNA follows: TGTGCCAGCAGCTTAGCACGGGGGTTGGATGAAAAACTGTTTTTT. Translating gives CASSLARGLDEKLFF. The full variable domain, in which reference TRBV7-2 and TRBJ1-4 provide the parts outside the CDR3, is GAGVSQSPSNKVTEKGKDVELRCDPISGHTALYWYRQSLGQGLEFLIYFQGNSAPDKSGLPSDRFSAERTGGSVSTLTIQRTQQEDSAVYLCASSLARGLDEKLFFGSGTQLSVL.

This chain links TRBV19 with TRBJ1-2; no firm D call. Trimming took 6 bases from V and 6 from J, leaving 14 bases between them. From germline, CDR1 is LNHDA and CDR2 SQIVND (reference sequence). The CDR3 is 13 residues long. The CDR3 DNA reads as TGTGCCAGTAGCCCCACGAGGGCTGATGGCTACACCTTC. Protein product: CASSPTRADGYTF. The variable domain in full, with the rest retrieved from reference TRBV19 and TRBJ1-2, is DGGITQSPKYLFRKEGQNVTLSCEQNLNHDAMYWYRQDPGQGLRLIYYSQIVNDFQKGDIAEGYSVSREKKESFPLTVTSAQKNPTAFYLCASSPTRADGYTFGSGTRLTVV.